This is a list of T cell receptor beta chains from one sample in a study of Ad26.COV2.S vaccination and SARS-CoV-2 variants. Here immunoSEQ multiplex PCR was the method, and the copy in TCRdb shows in-frame clones only, minus some. The repertoire holds 350,000 to 550,000 clones, with nearly 90% as singletons. Sequencing was performed on peripheral blood, taken in a trial of Ad26.COV2.S vaccine versus placebo. The receptors were gathered from a person between 18 and 65 years old who received the Ad26.COV2.S COVID-19 vaccine or a placebo. The CDR3 runs from the conserved cysteine through the conserved F or W. A D gene is named only where the DNA matches it firmly. Clone size is given for some rows only: seen once, a few or many times, or a class if the clone is expanded.

v_call: TRBV20-1; clone_size: .; d_call: .; j_call: TRBJ1-5; cdr3_aa: CSASLNNQPQHF; cdr3_nt: TGCAGTGCTAGTTTGAACAATCAGCCCCAGCATTTT
v_call: TRBV13; clone_size: .; d_call: TRBD2; j_call: TRBJ2-3; cdr3_aa: CASSPPGLAVTDTQYF; cdr3_nt: TGTGCCAGCAGCCCTCCGGGACTAGCGGTCACAGATACGCAGTATTTT
v_call: TRBV3-1/TRBV3-2; clone_size: .; d_call: .; j_call: TRBJ2-3; cdr3_aa: CASSHAYSTDTQYF; cdr3_nt: TGTGCCAGCAGCCACGCGTACAGCACAGATACGCAGTATTTT
v_call: TRBV11-2; clone_size: .; d_call: .; j_call: TRBJ2-7; cdr3_aa: CASSLGTQITSYEQYF; cdr3_nt: TGTGCCAGCAGCTTGGGGACCCAAATAACCTCCTACGAGCAGTACTTC
v_call: TRBV5-1; clone_size: .; d_call: .; j_call: TRBJ1-4; cdr3_aa: CASSLIPGTEVELFF; cdr3_nt: TGCGCCAGCAGCTTGATCCCAGGCACCGAAGTAGAACTGTTTTTT
v_call: TRBV6-4; clone_size: .; d_call: .; j_call: TRBJ2-3; cdr3_aa: CASSEGRTTSTDTQYF; cdr3_nt: TGTGCCAGCAGTGAAGGCAGAACTACTAGCACAGATACGCAGTATTTT
v_call: TRBV5-6; clone_size: .; d_call: .; j_call: TRBJ2-3; cdr3_aa: CASSRPAGPDTQYF; cdr3_nt: TGTGCCAGCAGCCGTCCCGCAGGGCCAGATACGCAGTATTTT
v_call: TRBV7-3; clone_size: .; d_call: .; j_call: TRBJ1-3; cdr3_aa: CASSLYSGNTIYF; cdr3_nt: TGTGCCAGCAGTTTATACTCTGGAAACACCATATATTTT
v_call: TRBV4-2; clone_size: .; d_call: TRBD1; j_call: TRBJ2-7; cdr3_aa: CASSQAGTATYEQYF; cdr3_nt: TGTGCCAGCAGCCAGGCCGGGACAGCGACCTACGAGCAGTACTTC
v_call: TRBV4-3; clone_size: .; d_call: .; j_call: TRBJ2-1; cdr3_aa: CASSQFRSGNEQFF; cdr3_nt: TGCGCCAGCAGCCAATTCCGCTCGGGGAATGAGCAGTTCTTC
v_call: TRBV27; clone_size: .; d_call: TRBD1; j_call: TRBJ1-5; cdr3_aa: CASSSGGNQPQHF; cdr3_nt: TGTGCCAGCAGTTCAGGGGGTAATCAGCCCCAGCATTTT
v_call: TRBV6-6; clone_size: .; d_call: TRBD2; j_call: TRBJ2-7; cdr3_aa: CASSYPGGSYEQYF; cdr3_nt: TGTGCCAGCAGTTACCCGGGGGGATCCTACGAGCAGTACTTC
v_call: TRBV4-2; clone_size: .; d_call: .; j_call: TRBJ2-3; cdr3_aa: CASSQFVGTEIPTDTQYF; cdr3_nt: TGTGCCAGCAGCCAGTTCGTCGGAACCGAAATACCCACAGATACGCAGTATTTT
v_call: TRBV20-1; clone_size: .; d_call: TRBD1; j_call: TRBJ1-6; cdr3_aa: CSASWGQGVPLHF; cdr3_nt: TGCAGTGCTAGTTGGGGACAGGGGGTTCCCCTCCACTTT
v_call: TRBV7-9; clone_size: .; d_call: .; j_call: TRBJ1-2; cdr3_aa: CASSLEGGGHGYTF; cdr3_nt: TGTGCCAGCAGCTTAGAAGGGGGGGGACATGGCTACACCTTC
v_call: TRBV19; clone_size: once; d_call: .; j_call: TRBJ1-5; cdr3_aa: CASFGGGLNQPQHF; cdr3_nt: TGTGCCTCCTTCGGGGGGGGCTTAAATCAGCCCCAGCATTTT
v_call: TRBV4-1; clone_size: .; d_call: .; j_call: TRBJ2-3; cdr3_aa: CASSQEVIGDTQYF; cdr3_nt: TGCGCCAGCAGCCAAGAAGTTATTGGGGATACGCAGTATTTT
v_call: TRBV19; clone_size: .; d_call: .; j_call: TRBJ2-1; cdr3_aa: CASRTTYYNEQFF; cdr3_nt: TGTGCCAGTAGGACTACCTACTACAATGAGCAGTTCTTC
v_call: TRBV4-3; clone_size: once; d_call: TRBD1; j_call: TRBJ2-2; cdr3_aa: CASSRTQGWRAGELFF; cdr3_nt: TGCGCCAGCAGCCGGACACAGGGGTGGAGAGCCGGGGAGCTGTTTTTT
v_call: TRBV6-1; clone_size: .; d_call: .; j_call: TRBJ2-6; cdr3_aa: CASSEGSSGANVLTF; cdr3_nt: TGTGCCAGCAGTGAAGGCAGCTCTGGGGCCAACGTCCTGACTTTC
v_call: TRBV4-3; clone_size: .; d_call: .; j_call: TRBJ1-2; cdr3_aa: CASSKAGTFGYTF; cdr3_nt: TGCGCCAGCAGCAAGGCCGGAACGTTTGGCTACACCTTC
v_call: TRBV14; clone_size: .; d_call: TRBD2; j_call: TRBJ2-1; cdr3_aa: CASSQDLAGGTYNEQFF; cdr3_nt: TGTGCCAGCAGCCAAGATCTAGCGGGAGGCACCTACAATGAGCAGTTCTTC
v_call: TRBV7-3; clone_size: .; d_call: TRBD2; j_call: TRBJ2-1; cdr3_aa: CASSPRLAGESNEQFF; cdr3_nt: TGTGCCAGCAGCCCCAGACTAGCGGGAGAATCGAATGAGCAGTTCTTC
v_call: TRBV9; clone_size: .; d_call: .; j_call: TRBJ2-1; cdr3_aa: CASSAGLPNSYNEQFF; cdr3_nt: TGTGCCAGCAGCGCCGGACTACCGAACTCCTACAATGAGCAGTTCTTC
v_call: TRBV5-8; clone_size: .; d_call: TRBD1; j_call: TRBJ1-4; cdr3_aa: CASSPGTGVRKLFF; cdr3_nt: TGTGCCAGCAGCCCCGGGACAGGGGTCCGGAAACTGTTTTTT
v_call: TRBV19; clone_size: .; d_call: .; j_call: TRBJ2-1; cdr3_aa: CASSIGQGFHNEQFF; cdr3_nt: TGTGCCAGTAGTATAGGTCAGGGTTTCCACAATGAGCAGTTCTTC
v_call: TRBV9; clone_size: .; d_call: TRBD1; j_call: TRBJ1-2; cdr3_aa: CASSLRGVQGGYTF; cdr3_nt: TGTGCCAGCAGCCTCAGGGGGGTTCAAGGTGGCTACACCTTC
v_call: TRBV4-3; clone_size: .; d_call: TRBD2; j_call: TRBJ2-2; cdr3_aa: CASSHSASGGNTGELFF; cdr3_nt: TGCGCCAGCAGCCACTCCGCTAGCGGGGGGAACACCGGGGAGCTGTTTTTT
v_call: TRBV18; clone_size: .; d_call: .; j_call: TRBJ1-4; cdr3_aa: CASSPQAGLATNEKLFF; cdr3_nt: TGTGCCAGCTCACCACAAGCGGGGTTGGCAACTAATGAAAAACTGTTTTTT
v_call: TRBV19; clone_size: once; d_call: TRBD1; j_call: TRBJ1-4; cdr3_aa: CASRLTGIPEKLFF; cdr3_nt: TGTGCCAGTAGGTTGACAGGGATCCCTGAAAAACTGTTTTTT
v_call: TRBV6-6; clone_size: .; d_call: TRBD1; j_call: TRBJ2-4; cdr3_aa: CASSPRGTGGWGKNIQYF; cdr3_nt: TGTGCCAGCAGTCCCCGGGGGACAGGGGGCTGGGGCAAAAACATTCAGTACTTC
v_call: TRBV27; clone_size: .; d_call: .; j_call: TRBJ1-2; cdr3_aa: CASSFLSGGDGYTF; cdr3_nt: TGTGCCAGCAGTTTTTTGTCGGGAGGAGATGGCTACACCTTC
v_call: TRBV18; clone_size: .; d_call: TRBD1; j_call: TRBJ1-2; cdr3_aa: CASSPGLDRVRSGYTF; cdr3_nt: TGTGCCAGCTCACCTGGGCTCGACAGGGTTCGCAGTGGCTACACCTTC
v_call: TRBV6-4; clone_size: .; d_call: .; j_call: TRBJ1-6; cdr3_aa: CASSEGARVGFPLHF; cdr3_nt: TGTGCCAGCAGTGAAGGGGCCAGGGTAGGGTTCCCCCTCCACTTT
v_call: TRBV6-5; clone_size: .; d_call: .; j_call: TRBJ1-4; cdr3_aa: CASSWGRGEKLFF; cdr3_nt: TGTGCCAGCAGTTGGGGACGCGGCGAAAAACTGTTTTTT
v_call: TRBV4-2; clone_size: .; d_call: .; j_call: TRBJ1-5; cdr3_aa: CASSQGTDSNQPQHF; cdr3_nt: TGTGCCAGCAGCCAAGGGACGGATAGCAATCAGCCCCAGCATTTT
v_call: TRBV5-1; clone_size: once; d_call: .; j_call: TRBJ2-2; cdr3_aa: CASRTSNTGELFF; cdr3_nt: TGCGCCAGCAGGACGTCGAACACCGGGGAGCTGTTTTTT
v_call: TRBV7-9; clone_size: .; d_call: .; j_call: TRBJ2-3; cdr3_aa: CASSARGGSTDTQYF; cdr3_nt: TGTGCCAGCAGCGCTCGAGGGGGGAGCACAGATACGCAGTATTTT
v_call: TRBV7-2; clone_size: once; d_call: .; j_call: TRBJ2-5; cdr3_aa: CASSSLPMTAQYF; cdr3_nt: TGTGCCAGCAGCTCGCTCCCCATGACGGCCCAGTACTTC